A single count supports the clone carrying this T cell receptor (beta chain). The sample comes from a study of patients and donors after allogeneic stem cell transplantation. TCRdb reanalysed the RT-PCR reads using MiXCR and keeps one entry per CDR3 protein. The data show some 200,000 distinct CDR3 sequences, with 41% seen just once and 33% held by the top ten. This clonotype originated in a human donor who was either an allogeneic HSCT recipient or a stem cell or donor lymphocyte infusion donor (not recorded which). It is not recorded whose cells these are; they may come from a transplant donor. The sequenced material came from blood, either unsorted or a sorted T cell fraction (not recorded which).

The CDR3 coding sequence is TGTGCCAGTAGTATCCCCACAGGGGGGAGCAATCAGCCCCAGCATTTT. Translated: CASSIPTGGSNQPQHF. The chain couples TRBV19 to TRBJ1-5; TRBD1 aligns across 8 bases. Germline lookup yields CDR1 LNHDA and CDR2 SQIVND (reference sequence). V trimming: 3 bases; J trimming: 1 base; junction bases outside the gene matches: 5. The CDR3 is 16 amino acids.